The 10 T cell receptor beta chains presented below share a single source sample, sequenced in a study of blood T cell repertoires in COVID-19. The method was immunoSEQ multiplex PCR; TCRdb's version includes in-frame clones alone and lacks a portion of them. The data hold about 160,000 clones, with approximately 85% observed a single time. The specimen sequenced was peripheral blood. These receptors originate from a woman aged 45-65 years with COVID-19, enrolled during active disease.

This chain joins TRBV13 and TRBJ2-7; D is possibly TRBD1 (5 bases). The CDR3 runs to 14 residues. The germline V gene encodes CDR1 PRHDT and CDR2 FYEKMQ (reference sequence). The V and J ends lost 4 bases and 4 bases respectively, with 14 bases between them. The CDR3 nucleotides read TGTGCCAGCAGCTGGGGTGGGGCGCCGTACGAGCAGTACTTC. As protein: CASSWGGAPYEQYF.

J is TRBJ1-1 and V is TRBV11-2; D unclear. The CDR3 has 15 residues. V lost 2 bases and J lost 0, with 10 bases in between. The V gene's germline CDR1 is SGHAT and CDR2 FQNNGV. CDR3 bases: TGTGCCAGCAGCTTATCACAATCCATGAACACTGAAGCTTTCTTT. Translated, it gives CASSLSQSMNTEAFF.

CDR3 bases: TGTGCCTGGAAATTTGGGGGAGGTAAAACAGATACGCAGTATTTT. As protein: CAWKFGGGKTDTQYF. The V gene is TRBV30, the J gene TRBJ2-3; weak D call: TRBD2 (6 bases). The CDR3 is 15 amino acids. Germline values: CDR1 GTSNPN, CDR2 SVGIG (reference sequence). Trimming left V 4 bases short and J 3 bases short, with 17 bases between.

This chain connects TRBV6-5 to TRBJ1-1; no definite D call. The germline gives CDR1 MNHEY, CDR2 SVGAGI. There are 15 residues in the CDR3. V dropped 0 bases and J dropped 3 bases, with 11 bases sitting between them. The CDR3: CASSYSWGGDTEAFF. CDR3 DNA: TGTGCCAGCAGTTACTCTTGGGGAGGCGACACTGAAGCTTTCTTT.

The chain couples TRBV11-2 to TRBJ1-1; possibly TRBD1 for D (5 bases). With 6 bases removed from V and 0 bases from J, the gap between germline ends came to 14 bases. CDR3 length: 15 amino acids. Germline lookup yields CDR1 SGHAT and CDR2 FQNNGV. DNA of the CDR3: TGTGCCAGCAGTCTCTCCGCAGGGATGAACACTGAAGCTTTCTTT. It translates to CASSLSAGMNTEAFF.

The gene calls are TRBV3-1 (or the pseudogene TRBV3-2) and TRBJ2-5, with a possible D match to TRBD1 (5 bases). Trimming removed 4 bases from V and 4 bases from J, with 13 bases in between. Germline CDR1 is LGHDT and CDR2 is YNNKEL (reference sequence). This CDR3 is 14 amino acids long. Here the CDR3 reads CASSRPAGIETQYF. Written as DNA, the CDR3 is TGTGCCAGCAGCCGCCCCGCAGGGATAGAGACCCAGTACTTC.

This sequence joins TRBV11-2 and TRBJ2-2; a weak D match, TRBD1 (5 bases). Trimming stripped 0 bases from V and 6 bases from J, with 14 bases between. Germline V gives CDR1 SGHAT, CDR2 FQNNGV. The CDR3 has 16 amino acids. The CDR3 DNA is TGTGCCAGCAGCTTAGATCCTGACAGCCCCCCCGGGGAGCTGTTTTTT. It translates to CASSLDPDSPPGELFF.

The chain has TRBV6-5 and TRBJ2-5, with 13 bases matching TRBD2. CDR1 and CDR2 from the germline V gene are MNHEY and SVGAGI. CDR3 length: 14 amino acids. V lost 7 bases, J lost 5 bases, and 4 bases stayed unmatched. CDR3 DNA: TGTGCCAGCATGGGACTAGCGGGGAGGGAGACCCAGTACTTC. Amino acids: CASMGLAGRETQYF.

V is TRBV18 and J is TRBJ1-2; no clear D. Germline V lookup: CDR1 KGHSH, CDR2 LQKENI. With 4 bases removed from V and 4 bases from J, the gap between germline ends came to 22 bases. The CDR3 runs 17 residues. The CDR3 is CASSLTGEMALFYGYTF. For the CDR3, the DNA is TGTGCCAGCTCACTGACGGGAGAAATGGCCCTCTTCTATGGCTACACCTTC.

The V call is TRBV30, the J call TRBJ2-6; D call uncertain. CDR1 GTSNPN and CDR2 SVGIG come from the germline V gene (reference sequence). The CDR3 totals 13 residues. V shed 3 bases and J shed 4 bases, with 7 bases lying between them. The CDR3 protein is CAWRNSGANVLTF. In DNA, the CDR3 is TGTGCCTGGAGGAACTCCGGGGCCAACGTCCTGACTTTC.